This T cell receptor beta chain was profiled in a study of cytomegalovirus exposure and HLA in healthy donors. Study observations and caveats: The sole available immune exposure information was CMV serostatus. TCR beta V segments were, for the most part, productive about 87% or about 30% of the time in an earlier analysis. TCR beta chains associated with HLA were, in a later analysis, more clonally expanded than equally common others. Sequencing had likely introduced a cluster of highly shared sequence variants as an artifact.

PCR amplification relied on 60 Vbeta primers (plus 13 Jbeta primers). The table came from immunoSEQ multiplex PCR; TCRdb's copy has only in-frame clones and leaves some out. The table has about 220,000 clones, approximately 88% seen once. A remark on this clone: The antigen is not known.

Trimming cost V 3 bases and J 8 bases; bases outside gene matches: 10. The CDR3 runs to 15 residues. Germline V gene data show CDR1 as LNHNV and CDR2 as YYDKDF (reference sequence). V usage is TRBV15 and J usage is TRBJ2-1; 7 bases fit TRBD2. This sequence originates from a boy between 2 and 10 years old in good health and CMV-seronegative. The source material was PBMCs. The CDR3 region has the DNA TGTGCCACCAGCAGGGGCGGGACTACTATGCATGAGCAGTTCTTC. Protein sequence: CATSRGGTTMHEQFF. The whole variable domain, filled in from reference TRBV15 and TRBJ2-1, reads DAMVIQNPRYQVTQFGKPVTLSCSQTLNHNVMYWYQQKSSQAPKLLFHYYDKDFNNEADTPDNFQSRRPNTSFCFLDIRSPGLGDTAMYLCATSRGGTTMHEQFFGPGTRLTVL.